Each of the 18 T cell receptor beta chains below was sequenced from the same sample in a study of cytomegalovirus exposure and HLA in healthy donors. Here immunoSEQ multiplex PCR was the method, and the copy in TCRdb shows in-frame clones only, minus some. The sample lists over 100,000 clones; around nine tenths were seen once. The sequencing input was PBMCs. All receptors come from a woman between 18 and 30 years old in good health and CMV-seropositive.

The genes are TRBV18 and TRBJ2-2; D is uncertain. CDR1 and CDR2 from the germline V gene are KGHSH and LQKENI. V gave up 6 bases and J gave up 8 bases, with 7 bases separating them. The CDR3 loop spans 11 amino acids. CDR3 sequence: CASSPTGELFF. The CDR3, as DNA: TGTGCCAGCTCCCCCACTGGGGAGCTGTTTTTT.

CDR3 DNA: TGTGCCAGCAGCACCGGGGGGGCCGGGAACACTGAAGCTTTCTTT. Its translation is CASSTGGAGNTEAFF. The J gene is TRBJ1-1, the V gene TRBV9, with TRBD1 as a possible D gene (6 bases). Trimming left V 4 bases short and J 1 base short, with 14 bases between. The germline CDR1 and CDR2 sequences are SGDLS and YYNGEE. CDR3 length: 15 residues.

This chain connects TRBV7-2 to TRBJ2-7; 8 positions match TRBD2. Trimming at V came to 5 bases and at J to 3 bases, leaving 9 bases not matched to a gene. This CDR3 spans 15 amino acids. CDR1 and CDR2 from the germline V gene are SGHTA and FQGNSA. The CDR3 DNA reads as TGTGCCAGCAGCACGGGGGGGGGACAAGACTACGAGCAGTACTTC. This gives the protein CASSTGGGQDYEQYF. Looking up the rest from reference TRBV7-2 and TRBJ2-7 gives the full variable domain: GAGVSQSPSNKVTEKGKDVELRCDPISGHTALYWYRQSLGQGLEFLIYFQGNSAPDKSGLPSDRFSAERTGGSVSTLTIQRTQQEDSAVYLCASSTGGGQDYEQYFGPGTRLTVT.

This chain links TRBV4-1 with TRBJ2-7; 7 positions agree with TRBD1. J lost 2 bases, V lost 0 bases, and 4 bases had no gene match. CDR3 length equals 15 residues. Germline V gene data show CDR1 as MGHRA and CDR2 as YSYEKL. CDR3 in amino acids: CASSQDPGQTYEQYF. In nucleotides, the CDR3 is TGCGCCAGCAGCCAAGATCCGGGACAGACCTACGAGCAGTACTTC.

This clone showed up just once. The rearrangement joins TRBV30 to TRBJ2-7, with TRBD1 matching over 12 bases. CDR1 and CDR2 from the germline V gene are GTSNPN and SVGIG (reference sequence). The CDR3 consists of 16 residues. V shed 3 bases and J 4 bases; nucleotides not matched to a gene: 10. The CDR3 region has the DNA TGTGCCTGGAGGCCCCCGCCGGGACAGGGGGCTTACGAGCAGTACTTC. Translated: CAWRPPPGQGAYEQYF.

The sample holds one count of this clone. The V call is TRBV14, the J call TRBJ2-1; TRBD2 aligns across 9 bases. The ends lost 0 bases at V and 9 bases at J; junction bases unmatched: 6. Per the germline V gene, CDR1 is SGHDN and CDR2 is FVKESK. The CDR3 consists of 15 residues. The CDR3 bases are TGTGCCAGCAGCCAAGATTGGCGGGGGGGCACTGAGCAGTTCTTC. Protein sequence: CASSQDWRGGTEQFF.

This clone was observed a handful of times. This sequence joins TRBV5-6 and TRBJ1-4; tentatively, D is TRBD1 (5 bases). With 0 bases removed from V and 0 bases from J, the gap between germline ends came to 6 bases. Germline lookup yields CDR1 SGHDT and CDR2 YYEEEE. The CDR3 length is 15 residues. The CDR3 coding sequence is TGTGCCAGCAGCTTGGTAGGGGCAACTAATGAAAAACTGTTTTTT. Amino acid sequence: CASSLVGATNEKLFF.

The chain is built from TRBV27 and TRBJ2-7; TRBD2 matches at 10 bases. The V segment lost 6 bases and the J segment 2 bases; nucleotides outside the gene matches: 4. Germline V gene data show CDR1 as MNHEY and CDR2 as SMNVEV (reference sequence). CDR3 length: 14 amino acids. Here the CDR3 reads CASRLAGPPYEQYF. The CDR3 DNA reads TGTGCCAGCAGACTAGCGGGACCCCCCTACGAGCAGTACTTC.

The chain joins TRBV30 to TRBJ1-2, with D hard to call. Germline V lookup: CDR1 GTSNPN, CDR2 SVGIG (reference sequence). The CDR3 sequence is 13 residues long. Deletions cut 1 base from V and 2 bases from J, with 8 bases between. The DNA of the CDR3 is TGTGCCTGGAGTGACAGTCCCAACTATGGCTACACCTTC. Amino acid sequence: CAWSDSPNYGYTF.

This chain joins TRBV10-2 and TRBJ2-2; TRBD1 is a possible D gene (7 bases). Trimming took 2 bases from V and 4 from J, leaving 11 bases between them. The CDR3 length is 15 residues. CDR1 is WSHSY, CDR2 SAAADI, per germline. In nucleotides, the CDR3 is TGCGCCAGCAGTGAGGCGGGACAGCCCACCGGGGAGCTGTTTTTT. Translated: CASSEAGQPTGELFF.

This chain uses TRBV7-2 with TRBJ1-3; TRBD1 agrees at 8 bases. J was trimmed by 0 bases and V by 5 bases; bases with no gene match: 15. The CDR3 consists of 19 residues. Looked up from germline, CDR1 is SGHTA and CDR2 is FQGNSA. The DNA of the CDR3 is TGTGCCAGCAGCCAGGGAACCAGGGGGCCGCAAGCCTCTGGAAACACCATATATTTT. Translating it yields CASSQGTRGPQASGNTIYF.

Only one count was recorded for this clone. The chain is built from TRBV5-1 and TRBJ1-2; 9 nucleotides match TRBD1. V gave up 8 bases and J gave up 6 bases; unmatched junction bases: 8. The germline V gene encodes CDR1 SGHRS and CDR2 YFSETQ. CDR3 size: 13 residues. The DNA for the CDR3 is TGCGCCAGTCGACAGGGGGGTAGGGATGGCTACACCTTC. Residues: CASRQGGRDGYTF.

The chain recombines TRBV4-1 with TRBJ2-7; 12 bases agree with TRBD2. J lost 3 bases, V lost 0 bases, and 6 bases had no gene match. There are 17 residues in the CDR3. Germline V CDR1 and CDR2: MGHRA, YSYEKL. CDR3 bases: TGCGCCAGCAGCCAAGAATTTCTAGCGGGGGGGTACTACGAGCAGTACTTC. Its protein is CASSQEFLAGGYYEQYF.

The chain is built from TRBV10-3 and TRBJ1-1; the D gene is possibly TRBD1 (5 bases). V gave up 3 bases and J gave up 4 bases, with 18 bases separating them. Germline assignment: CDR1 ENHRY and CDR2 SYGVKD. CDR3 size: 16 residues. The CDR3 bases are TGTGCCATCAGTGACAGGCCGGGAGGGGATGGCACTGAAGCTTTCTTT. Its translation is CAISDRPGGDGTEAFF.

The chain carries TRBV29-1 and TRBJ1-4; 9 bases fit TRBD1. The CDR3 is made up of 15 amino acids. Germline-derived CDR1 and CDR2 are SQVTM and ANQGSEA. V was clipped by 0 bases and J by 5 bases; unmatched bases: 4. Written as DNA, the CDR3 is TGCAGCGTTGAAGATCGCGGACAGGGGAATGAAAAACTGTTTTTT. This codes for CSVEDRGQGNEKLFF.

J is TRBJ2-5 and V is TRBV29-1; TRBD2 aligns across 16 bases. The CDR3 sequence is 14 residues long. With 6 bases clipped from V and 4 bases from J, the junction kept 2 bases outside the gene matches. Germline-derived CDR1 and CDR2 are SQVTM and ANQGSEA. Here the CDR3 reads CSVGTSGRGETQYF. The CDR3 region has the DNA TGCAGCGTGGGGACTAGCGGGAGGGGAGAGACCCAGTACTTC. Filled out from reference TRBV29-1 and TRBJ2-5, the complete variable domain reads SAVISQKPSRDICQRGTSLTIQCQVDSQVTMMFWYRQQPGQSLTLIATANQGSEATYESGFVIDKFPISRPNLTFSTLTVSNMSPEDSSIYLCSVGTSGRGETQYFGPGTRLLVL.

The chain links TRBV6-4 to TRBJ1-1, with unresolved D. Germline assignment: CDR1 MRHNA and CDR2 SNTAGT. V lost 11 bases, J lost 4 bases, and 20 bases lay in between. This CDR3 has 14 residues. The CDR3 spells CAGLKFMRVTEAFF. The CDR3 nucleotides are TGTGCCGGATTGAAATTCATGAGGGTCACTGAAGCTTTCTTT.

The rearrangement links TRBV9 to TRBJ2-1; no definite D call. The CDR3 covers 13 residues. Trimming removed 4 bases from V and 3 bases from J, with 8 bases in between. Germline CDR1 and CDR2: SGDLS and YYNGEE. As DNA, the CDR3 is TGTGCCAGCAGCCCCCCTGTCTACAATGAGCAGTTCTTC. Translating it yields CASSPPVYNEQFF.